This T cell receptor (beta chain) was captured in a study of cytomegalovirus exposure and HLA in healthy donors. General study points: As was reported, the classifier diagnosed cytomegalovirus status with high specificity and sensitivity. Cytomegalovirus association was listed for 164 TCR beta chains. The study carried out a later analysis of TCR beta sequences. It associated roughly 17,000 of them with specific HLA alleles at a false discovery rate of 0.05.

Among the donors, all were healthy bone marrow donors. Germline values: CDR1 GTSNPN, CDR2 SVGIG (reference sequence). The CDR3 totals 15 residues. The J segment lost 5 bases and the V segment lost 4 bases, leaving 9 bases of the junction unmatched. For this clone: Its antigen is undetermined.

Primers: 60 Vbeta forward and 13 Jbeta reverse. TCRdb's copy holds only in-frame clones and misses some; the assay was immunoSEQ multiplex PCR. The sample includes 150,000 to 200,000 clones, approximately 80% of them seen just once. This chain uses TRBV30 with TRBJ2-2, with 8 bases matching TRBD2. The receptor was derived from a male donor in good health and CMV-seropositive. The sample comprised PBMCs. The CDR3 nucleotides read TGTGCCTGGAACCGGGGGAGCGGGGGAACCGGGGAGCTGTTTTTT. Translating gives CAWNRGSGGTGELFF.